This record concerns one T cell receptor beta chain sequence. CDR3 length: 14 amino acids. The V segment lost 4 bases and the J segment 0 bases; nucleotides outside the gene matches: 0. Germline V gives CDR1 SGHTA, CDR2 FQGNSA. The sample is drawn from a study of blood T cell repertoires in COVID-19. On the study more broadly: The origin of the acute and convalescent COVID-19 samples was the United States, Italy and Spain. The cDNA or gDNA used as material had been derived from T cells, B-cell-depleted T cells, or PBMCs.

The method was immunoSEQ multiplex PCR; TCRdb's version includes in-frame clones alone and lacks a portion of them. Here the sample spans about 87,000 clones, approximately 75% being singletons. The rearrangement joins TRBV7-2 to TRBJ1-3; 7 nucleotides match TRBD1. This TCR came from a woman aged 45-65 years with acute or convalescent COVID-19. Material: peripheral blood. CDR3 nucleotides: TGTGCCAGCAGCTCAGGGGGCTCTGGAAACACCATATATTTT. This gives the protein CASSSGGSGNTIYF.